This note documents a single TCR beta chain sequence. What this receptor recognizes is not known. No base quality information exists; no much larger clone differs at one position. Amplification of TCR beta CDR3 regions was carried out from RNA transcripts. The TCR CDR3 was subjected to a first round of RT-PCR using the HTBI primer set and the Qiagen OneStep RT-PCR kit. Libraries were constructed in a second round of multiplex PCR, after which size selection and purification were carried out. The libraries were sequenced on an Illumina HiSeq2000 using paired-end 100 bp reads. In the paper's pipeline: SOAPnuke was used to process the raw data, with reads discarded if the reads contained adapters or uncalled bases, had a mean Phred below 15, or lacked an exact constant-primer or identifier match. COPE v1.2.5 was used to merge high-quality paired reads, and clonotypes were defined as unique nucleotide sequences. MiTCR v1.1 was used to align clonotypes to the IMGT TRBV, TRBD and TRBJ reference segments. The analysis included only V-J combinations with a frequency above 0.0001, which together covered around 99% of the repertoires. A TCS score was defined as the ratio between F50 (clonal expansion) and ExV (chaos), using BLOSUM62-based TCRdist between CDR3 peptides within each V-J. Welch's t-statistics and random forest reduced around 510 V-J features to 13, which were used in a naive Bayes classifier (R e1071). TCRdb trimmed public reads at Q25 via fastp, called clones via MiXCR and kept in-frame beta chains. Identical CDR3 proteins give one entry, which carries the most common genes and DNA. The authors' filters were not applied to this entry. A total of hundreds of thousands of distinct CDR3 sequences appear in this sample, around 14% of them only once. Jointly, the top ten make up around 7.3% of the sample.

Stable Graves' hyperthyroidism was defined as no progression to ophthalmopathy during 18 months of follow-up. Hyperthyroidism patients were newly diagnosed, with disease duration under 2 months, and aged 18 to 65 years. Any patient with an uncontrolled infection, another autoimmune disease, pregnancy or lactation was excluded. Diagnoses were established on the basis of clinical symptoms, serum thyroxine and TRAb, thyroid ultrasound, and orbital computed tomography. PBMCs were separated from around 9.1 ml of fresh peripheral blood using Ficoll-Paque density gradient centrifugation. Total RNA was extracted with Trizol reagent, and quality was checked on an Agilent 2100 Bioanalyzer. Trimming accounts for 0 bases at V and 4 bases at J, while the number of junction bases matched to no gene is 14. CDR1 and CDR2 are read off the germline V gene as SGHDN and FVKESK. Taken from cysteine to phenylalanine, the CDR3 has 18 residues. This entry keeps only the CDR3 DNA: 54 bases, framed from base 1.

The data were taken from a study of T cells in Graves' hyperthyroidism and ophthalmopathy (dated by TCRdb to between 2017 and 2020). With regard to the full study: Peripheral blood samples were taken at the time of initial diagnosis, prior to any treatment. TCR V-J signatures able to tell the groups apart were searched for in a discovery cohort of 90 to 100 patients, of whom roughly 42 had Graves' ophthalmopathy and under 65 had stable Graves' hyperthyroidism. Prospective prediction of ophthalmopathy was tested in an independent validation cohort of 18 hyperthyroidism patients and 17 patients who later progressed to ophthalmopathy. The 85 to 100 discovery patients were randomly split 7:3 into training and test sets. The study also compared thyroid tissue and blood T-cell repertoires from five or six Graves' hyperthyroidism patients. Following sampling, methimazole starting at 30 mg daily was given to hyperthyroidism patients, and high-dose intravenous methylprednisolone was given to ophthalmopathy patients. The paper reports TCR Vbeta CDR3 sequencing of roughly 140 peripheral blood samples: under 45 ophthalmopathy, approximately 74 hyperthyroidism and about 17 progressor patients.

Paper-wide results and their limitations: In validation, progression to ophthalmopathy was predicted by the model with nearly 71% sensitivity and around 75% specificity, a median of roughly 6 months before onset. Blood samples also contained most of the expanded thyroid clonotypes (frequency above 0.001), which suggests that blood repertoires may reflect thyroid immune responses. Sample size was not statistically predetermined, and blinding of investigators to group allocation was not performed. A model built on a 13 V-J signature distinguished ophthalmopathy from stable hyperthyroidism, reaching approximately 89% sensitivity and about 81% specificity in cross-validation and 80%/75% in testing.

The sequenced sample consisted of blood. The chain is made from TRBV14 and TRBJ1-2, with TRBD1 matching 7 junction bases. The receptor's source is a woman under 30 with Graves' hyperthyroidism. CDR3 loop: CASSQEVRKGAILYGYTF. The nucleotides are TGTGCCAGCAGCCAAGAAGTTAGGAAGGGGGCTATACTCTATGGCTACACCTTC.